Sequencing of this T cell receptor beta chain was carried out in a study of T cell responses to AZD1222 COVID-19 vaccine listed by TCRdb under 2021. Concerning the study at large: TCR sequencing covered over 230 trial participants: 200 to 220 given two doses of AZD1222 and 26 given two doses of MenACWY control vaccine. Trial participants were enrolled by age into subgroups of 18-55, 56-69 and 70-plus years, and 148, 28 and 57 TCR-sequenced participants, respectively, were included in these subgroups. General conclusions and limits of the study: Reportedly, almost half of the unique spike-specific TCRs recognized epitopes lying outside the regions that are mutated in the B.1.351 and B.1.1.7 variants. After two AZD1222 doses, spike-specific TCR breadth and depth were significantly higher than at day 0 and than in MenACWY recipients. CD4 TCRs associated with the vaccine covered the entire spike protein, and the dominant responses were in regions 160-218 and 743-854. Participants were mostly white British and included more females than males, and it was suggested by the authors that clonal diversity may have been underestimated. Because no day 14 peak-response samples were available, the repertoires could be characterized only after the peak T cell response. The 56-69-year group was small, and its depth increase did not reach significance, likely because of low power. Conclusions about previously exposed vaccinees are limited because only a handful of AZD1222 recipients were SARS-CoV-2 seropositive at baseline.

What the time point label conveys for this sample: baseline before first vaccination. What the treatment or condition label conveys for this sample: meningococcal conjugate vaccine given as trial control. Vaccinee samples came from UK trials COV001 and COV002, including a single-blind randomized controlled phase 2/3 trial of AZD1222 (ChAdOx1 nCoV-19) in healthy adults. For TCRbeta chain sequencing, PBMC samples were collected from trial participants at day 0 and at day 28 after the second dose. The CDR3 regions of human TCRbeta chains were analyzed by immunosequencing. As for the original processing: Repertoire TCRs were checked for matches against a reference library of SARS-CoV-2-specific TCRs that had been generated using the MIRA antigen-specificity platform. Breadth meant the fraction of unique TCRs that were SARS-CoV-2-associated, whereas depth meant the fraction of total T cells that were SARS-CoV-2-associated. Using the MIRA data, every spike-specific TCR was mapped to the spike region that the TCR reacted to and assigned to either a CD4 or a CD8 class. Log10-transformed breadth and depth values were compared by one-way ANOVA with Sidak's multiple comparisons tests. TCRdb limited this immuneACCESS table to in-frame rearrangements with V and J called. A share of clones is missing; checked studies link under half to unresolved V genes, and the rest is unexplained. The V and J calls and clone size are taken from that table; D and trimming were inferred from the DNA. This sample lists about 160,000 clones; about 91% were detected once. In total, the top ten clones hold 4.4% of the sample.

Remarks on this clone: Its binding antigen is unknown. The input lacks base qualities; no much larger clone sits a single base away.

The receptor was isolated from an adult in good health. The starting material was peripheral blood, obtained on day 0 of MenACWY control vaccination.

Here is the DNA: TGTGCCAGCAGCCCAGGGGGTAACACTGAAGCTTTCTTT. Its translation reads: CASSPGGNTEAFF. Recombination joined TRBV11-3 with TRBJ1-1, and 7 bases in between align with TRBD1. After removal of 5 bases from V and 2 bases from J, the junction retains 2 bases not matched to a gene. The germline V gene specifies SGHNT as CDR1 and YENEEA as CDR2. Spanning cysteine to phenylalanine, the CDR3 consists of 13 amino acids. Only the CDR3 portion is preserved as DNA: 39 bases, with reading frame beginning at the first base.